These 21 T cell receptor beta chains were all obtained from the same sample, sequenced in a study of blood T cell repertoires in COVID-19. Sequenced by immunoSEQ multiplex PCR; TCRdb stores in-frame clones only, minus some. This sample has approximately 88,000 clones, with around nine tenths found just once. The material sequenced was peripheral blood. All receptors derive from a woman aged 45-65 years in a cohort sampled during active COVID-19.

The chain joins TRBV7-8 to TRBJ2-7; D perhaps matches TRBD2 (5 bases). Trimming stripped 7 bases from V and 1 base from J, with 14 bases between. Germline V CDR1 and CDR2: SGHVS, FQNEAQ. CDR3 length: 14 amino acids. The CDR3 coding sequence is TGTGCCAGCAACCCGGTAACGGGGTCCTACGAGCAGTACTTC. Encoded protein: CASNPVTGSYEQYF.

The chain couples TRBV11-2 to TRBJ1-5; D is perhaps TRBD1 (5 bases). V lost 0 bases to trimming and J lost 7 bases, with 13 bases between them. This CDR3 spans 15 amino acids. The germline V gene encodes CDR1 SGHAT and CDR2 FQNNGV. In nucleotides, the CDR3 is TGTGCCAGCAGCTTAGATCGAGGGAGGGGACAGCCCCAGCATTTT. Translated: CASSLDRGRGQPQHF. The whole variable domain, remainder taken from reference TRBV11-2 and TRBJ1-5, is EAGVAQSPRYKIIEKRQSVAFWCNPISGHATLYWYQQILGQGPKLLIQFQNNGVVDDSQLPKDRFSAERLKGVDSTLKIQPAKLEDSAVYLCASSLDRGRGQPQHFGDGTRLSIL.

V gene TRBV19 combines with J gene TRBJ2-3; possibly TRBD1 for D (5 bases). Trimming removed 4 bases from V and 5 bases from J, with 7 bases in between. Germline CDR1 LNHDA, CDR2 SQIVND (reference sequence). This CDR3 is 12 amino acids long. The CDR3 DNA follows: TGTGCCAGTAGTACCAGGGAAGATACGCAGTATTTT. This encodes CASSTREDTQYF.

The chain combines TRBV24-1 with TRBJ2-1; the D gene is possibly TRBD2 (6 bases). Trimming cost V 1 base and J 8 bases, with 20 bases left between them. Germline V gene sequence: CDR1 KGHDR, CDR2 SFDVKD. The CDR3 spans 17 residues. CDR3 DNA sequence: TGTGCCACCAGTGATTTCAATAACAAGGGAGGTTTGGATGAGCAGTTCTTC. Residues: CATSDFNNKGGLDEQFF.

The chain recombines TRBV5-8 with TRBJ1-2; no reliable D call. CDR1 is SGHTS and CDR2 is YDEGEE in the germline V gene. V dropped 0 bases and J dropped 11 bases, with 17 bases sitting between them. The CDR3 loop spans 14 amino acids. The CDR3 here is CASSLAGYPPGYTF. In DNA form, the CDR3 reads TGTGCCAGCAGCTTGGCCGGGTACCCGCCTGGGTACACCTTC.

V and J are TRBV20-1 and TRBJ2-5, with 8 bases that match TRBD2. Germline CDR1 is DFQATT and CDR2 is SNEGSKA (reference sequence). The length of the CDR3 is 14 residues. V gave up 3 bases and J gave up 4 bases; unmatched junction bases: 7. CDR3 nucleotide sequence: TGCAGTGCTAGTAGGCCGGGGGGGGGAGAGACCCAGTACTTC. As protein: CSASRPGGGETQYF.

The J gene is TRBJ2-1, the V gene TRBV7-3, with no clear D. The CDR3 is 16 amino acids. V lost 2 bases and J lost 0, with 11 bases in between. Germline V CDR1 and CDR2: SGHTA, FQGTGA. In nucleotides, the CDR3 is TGTGCCAGCAGCTTATCAGCGAAGAGCTCCTACAATGAGCAGTTCTTC. Translated: CASSLSAKSSYNEQFF. Full variable domain (rest looked up from reference TRBV7-3 and TRBJ2-1): GAGVSQTPSNKVTEKGKYVELRCDPISGHTALYWYRQSLGQGPEFLIYFQGTGAADDSGLPNDRFFAVRPEGSVSTLKIQRTERGDSAVYLCASSLSAKSSYNEQFFGPGTRLTVL.

The chain joins TRBV15 to TRBJ1-4; D uncertain. Germline CDR1 and CDR2: LNHNV and YYDKDF (reference sequence). The CDR3 runs to 15 residues. Between the trimmed V and J ends, which lost 0 bases and 2 bases, there was a span of 7 bases. The CDR3: CATSRDVQTNEKLFF. CDR3 coding DNA: TGTGCCACCAGCAGAGATGTCCAGACTAATGAAAAACTGTTTTTT.

The V and J genes are TRBV5-6 and TRBJ2-2; D call uncertain. This CDR3 region has 14 residues. V was pared by 0 bases and J by 4 bases, with 7 bases between. Germline-derived CDR1 and CDR2 are SGHDT and YYEEEE. This chain's CDR3 is CASSLAAATGELFF. CDR3 coding DNA: TGTGCCAGCAGCTTGGCCGCGGCCACCGGGGAGCTGTTTTTT. Based on the CDR3 plus reference TRBV5-6 and TRBJ2-2, the full variable domain is DAGVTQSPTHLIKTRGQQVTLRCSPKSGHDTVSWYQQALGQGPQFIFQYYEEEERQRGNFPDRFSGHQFPNYSSELNVNALLLGDSALYLCASSLAAATGELFFGEGSRLTVL.

J is TRBJ1-1 and V is TRBV19, with 7 positions matching TRBD1. V dropped 5 bases and J dropped 2; count of bases not matched to a gene: 8. Germline assignment: CDR1 LNHDA and CDR2 SQIVND (reference sequence). The CDR3 is 15 amino acids. The CDR3 nucleotides are TGTGCCAGTAGTCCGAACGGACAGGCTAACACTGAAGCTTTCTTT. As protein: CASSPNGQANTEAFF.

V gene TRBV7-9 combines with J gene TRBJ2-4; D call uncertain. The CDR3 extends over 12 amino acids. From germline, CDR1 is SEHNR and CDR2 FQNEAQ (reference sequence). The ends were cut back, 3 bases at V and 5 bases at J, with 5 bases in the middle. CDR3 bases: TGTGCCAGCAGCTTGAGTGAAAACATTCAGTACTTC. This codes for CASSLSENIQYF.

The J gene is TRBJ2-3, the V gene TRBV12-5; 11 nucleotides agree with TRBD1. The CDR3 covers 16 residues. The V segment lost 5 bases and the J segment 1 base; nucleotides outside the gene matches: 5. Germline V gene sequence: CDR1 LGHNT, CDR2 FRNRAP. CDR3 in amino acids: CASGAGQGAGTDTQYF. For the CDR3, the DNA is TGTGCTAGTGGTGCCGGACAGGGGGCAGGCACAGATACGCAGTATTTT.

This clone was observed a handful of times. The rearrangement joins TRBV2 to TRBJ2-6; D is unresolved. The V and J ends lost 9 bases and 0 bases respectively, with 6 bases between them. CDR1 and CDR2 from the germline V gene are SNHLY and FYNNEI. The CDR3 covers 13 residues. The CDR3 coding sequence is TGTGCCAGTCAGTACTCTGGGGCCAACGTCCTGACTTTC. Translated, it gives CASQYSGANVLTF.

The V call is TRBV6-2 or TRBV6-3, the J call TRBJ2-7, with TRBD2 matching 7 bases. Per the germline V gene, CDR1 is MNHEY and CDR2 is SVGEGT. This CDR3 has 15 amino acids. The V segment lost 2 bases and the J segment 0 bases; nucleotides outside the gene matches: 4. The CDR3 is CASSYGRGTSYEQYF. CDR3 DNA: TGTGCCAGCAGTTACGGGCGGGGGACCTCCTACGAGCAGTACTTC.

The V gene is TRBV10-3, the J gene TRBJ1-1; D gene ambiguous. The CDR3 is made up of 13 amino acids. V lost 8 bases and J 1 base, leaving 11 bases between the germline ends. The germline V gene has CDR1 ENHRY and CDR2 SYGVKD. CDR3 nucleotide sequence: TGTGCCATCTCGGCGGATTGGAACACTGAAGCTTTCTTT. It translates to CAISADWNTEAFF.

The CDR3 coding sequence is TGTGCTAGTGGTCCCGGACAGGGGAACTTCGACGGCTACACCTTC. Amino acid sequence: CASGPGQGNFDGYTF. V is TRBV12-5 and J is TRBJ1-2; 9 bases are shared with TRBD1. V lost 5 bases and J lost 8; bases outside the gene matches: 12. The CDR3 sequence is 15 residues long. Germline V gene lookup returns CDR1 LGHNT and CDR2 FRNRAP.

The rearrangement joins TRBV19 to TRBJ1-4; D is possibly TRBD1 (6 bases). V was trimmed by 7 bases and J by 5 bases, leaving 29 bases between them. CDR3 length: 19 residues. Germline lookup yields CDR1 LNHDA and CDR2 SQIVND (reference sequence). The CDR3 is CASTPQSPSLGGPNEKLFF. As DNA, the CDR3 is TGTGCCAGTACCCCACAATCCCCTTCCTTGGGGGGGCCGAATGAAAAACTGTTTTTT.

V and J are TRBV10-3 and TRBJ2-7, with D perhaps matching TRBD2 (5 bases). V gave up 3 bases and J gave up 5 bases, with 11 bases separating them. This CDR3 comprises 13 residues. Germline CDR1 and CDR2: ENHRY and SYGVKD. The CDR3 coding sequence is TGTGCCATCAGTGAAAGTCGAGGGCACGAGCAGTACTTC. Protein product: CAISESRGHEQYF.

Remarks on this clone: Within the sample, other DNA sequences also encode this same CDR3. The chain recombines TRBV9 with TRBJ1-3; D might be TRBD1 (5 bases). Germline V gene sequence: CDR1 SGDLS, CDR2 YYNGEE. Trimming removed 0 bases from V and 2 bases from J, with 6 bases in between. The CDR3 sequence is 14 residues long. CDR3 in amino acids: CASSVAGAGNTIYF. The CDR3 region has the DNA TGTGCCAGCAGCGTAGCGGGGGCTGGAAACACCATATATTTT.

V gene TRBV19 combines with J gene TRBJ1-2; 7 bases line up with TRBD1. Trimming took 6 bases from V and 5 from J; bases not matched to a gene: 12. Germline CDR1 reads LNHDA; CDR2 reads SQIVND (reference sequence). The length of the CDR3 is 15 residues. The CDR3 loop reads CASRNTGVLGYGYTF. The CDR3 DNA follows: TGTGCCAGTAGAAATACAGGGGTTCTGGGATATGGCTACACCTTC.

The rearrangement joins TRBV9 to TRBJ2-5; 13 bases line up with TRBD2. Germline values: CDR1 SGDLS, CDR2 YYNGEE. The CDR3 is made up of 17 amino acids. The trim removed 0 bases at V and 5 bases at J, leaving 7 bases unmatched. CDR3 loop: CASSVGTGTSGIETQYF. The CDR3 coding sequence is TGTGCCAGCAGCGTAGGGACCGGGACTAGCGGGATTGAGACCCAGTACTTC.